This T cell receptor beta chain is from a study of lymphopenia after photon versus proton radiotherapy. Sequencing was performed with immunoSEQ multiplex PCR; in TCRdb, only in-frame clones are kept and a portion is missing. In the table there are approximately 21,000 clones, 75% to 90% of which are singletons. General study points: Proton therapy kept repertoires fairly stable, unlike photons, which gained effector/memory cells. Survival link was tested only in deceased patients; proton benefit remains a possibility. After the lymphocyte nadir, photon-treated repertoires showed oligoclonal expansion, especially of CD8+ Temra cells. Post-nadir TCR diversity decline inversely tracked overall survival among those who died.

Remarks on this clone: Its specificity is unknown.

In germline, CDR1 is MNHNS, CDR2 SASEGT. V was clipped by 4 bases and J by 2 bases; unmatched bases: 10. The CDR3 is 16 amino acids. This TCR was sampled from a man aged 60-69 years with pancreatic cancer. Sequenced material: peripheral blood, taken from a patient treated with photon-based radiotherapy. The chain couples TRBV6-1 to TRBJ1-2, with 7 bases identical to TRBD1. CDR3 sequence reads: CASSATGNRVNYGYTF. As DNA, the CDR3 is TGTGCCAGCAGTGCGACAGGGAATAGGGTAAACTATGGCTACACCTTC.